This T cell receptor beta chain was recorded in a study of blood T cell repertoires in COVID-19. Authors' data handling: Estimated nucleated cell counts came from reference gene primer amplification. Assay used: immunoSEQ multiplex PCR; TCRdb lists only in-frame clones, some missing. From that table come the V and J calls and clone size; the DNA was used to work out D and trimming. The sample contains 200,000 to 300,000 clones, about four fifths of which appear only once. Looked up from germline, CDR1 is SGHDN and CDR2 is FVKESK. The length of the CDR3 is 15 residues. Trimming left V 0 bases short and J 4 bases short, with 12 bases between.

The chain recombines TRBV14 with TRBJ1-2; unclear D gene. The clonotype was recovered from a woman of 80 years or more with COVID-19, enrolled during active disease. Sequenced sample: peripheral blood. The CDR3: CASSQERVGGYGYTF. As DNA, the CDR3 is TGTGCCAGCAGCCAAGAACGAGTGGGAGGCTATGGCTACACCTTC.